Detailed here is one T cell receptor (beta chain). In the authors' methods: Scientists estimated how many nucleated cells there were by amplifying reference gene primers. Method: immunoSEQ multiplex PCR; TCRdb's copy keeps in-frame clones and lacks some. V and J calls and clone size are as listed in that table; D and trimming were resolved from the DNA. Of under 300,000 clones detected, 89% appear once; the ten largest clones hold 2% to 2.5%. The sample comes from a study of blood T cell repertoires in COVID-19. As for the study in general: The cDNA or gDNA used as material had been derived from T cells, B-cell-depleted T cells, or PBMCs.

Trimming shortened V by 2 bases and J by 6 bases, and 13 bases separated the two germline ends. There are 15 residues in the CDR3. Germline CDR1 is MGHDK and CDR2 is SYGVNS. The rearrangement uses TRBV25-1 and TRBJ2-2; D may be TRBD1 (5 bases). This TCR derives from a man aged 45-60 years with acute or convalescent COVID-19. The material sequenced was peripheral blood. CDR3 loop: CASSEGLGVAGELFF. The CDR3 DNA sequence: TGTGCCAGCAGTGAAGGTCTAGGGGTGGCCGGGGAGCTGTTTTTT.